This T cell receptor (beta chain) came from a study of blood T cell repertoires in COVID-19. On the study more broadly: Samples of COVID-19 (acute and convalescent) were obtained from the United States, Italy and Spain. The analysed material was cDNA or gDNA that came from T cells, B-cell-depleted T cells, or PBMCs.

The data were produced by immunoSEQ multiplex PCR, yet TCRdb's version contains in-frame clones alone and is incomplete. This sample has more than 300,000 clones, with approximately 91% found just once. Participant reports of clinical history set cohort assignment. Within 2 weeks of study entry, exposed participants had contacted a PCR-confirmed or clinician-diagnosed COVID-19 case. This CDR3 contains 23 residues. Germline V gene lookup returns CDR1 MDHEN and CDR2 SYDVKM. J lost 0 bases, V lost 3 bases, and 22 bases had no gene match. The source is a woman aged 25 to 39 who had been exposed to COVID-19. Material: PBMCs or T cells enriched from blood (not recorded which). The chain has TRBV28 and TRBJ2-1; TRBD1 aligns across 11 bases. CDR3 sequence (DNA): TGTGCCAGCAGTTTCGGCTGGACAGGGGGCGCCGAAAAAGACTGGAGCTCCTACAATGAGCAGTTCTTC. Protein product: CASSFGWTGGAEKDWSSYNEQFF.